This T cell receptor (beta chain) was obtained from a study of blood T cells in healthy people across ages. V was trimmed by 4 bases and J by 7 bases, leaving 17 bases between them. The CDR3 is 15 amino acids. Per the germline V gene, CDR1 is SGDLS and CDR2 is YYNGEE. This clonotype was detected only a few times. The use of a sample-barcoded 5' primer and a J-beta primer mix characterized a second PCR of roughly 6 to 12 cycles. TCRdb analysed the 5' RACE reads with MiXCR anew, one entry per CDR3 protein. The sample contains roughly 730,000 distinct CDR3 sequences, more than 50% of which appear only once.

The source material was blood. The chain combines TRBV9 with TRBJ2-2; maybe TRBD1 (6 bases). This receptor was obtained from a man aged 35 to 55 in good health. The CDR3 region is CASSPTRGTGGELFF. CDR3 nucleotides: TGTGCCAGCAGCCCCACCAGGGGAACAGGCGGGGAGCTGTTTTTT.